This is a list of T cell receptor beta chains from one sample in a study of blood T cell repertoires in COVID-19. Data came from immunoSEQ multiplex PCR; TCRdb stores just in-frame clones and leaves some out. The sample has tens of thousands of clones, more than 70% seen once. The sample taken for sequencing was peripheral blood. The source of these receptors is a man aged 55 to 70 with acute or convalescent COVID-19. Both conserved end residues are part of each CDR3. Fields, in order: clone size, D gene, J gene, V gene, CDR3 DNA, CDR3 protein. D genes are given only for firm matches. Not every row has a clone size; where given, it reads once, few, many or a size class.

>.|.|TRBJ2-5|TRBV5-1
TGCGCCAGCAGCTTGGAGTGGGGCCAGGGAGAGACCCAGTACTTC
CASSLEWGQGETQYF
>.|TRBD2|TRBJ2-1|TRBV5-4
TGTGCCAGCAGCTTCGAACCTAGCGGGGGGGCGATAAAGGATGAGCAGTTCTTC
CASSFEPSGGAIKDEQFF
>.|TRBD1|TRBJ2-2|TRBV24-1
TGTGCCACCCGGGCGGGACAGGGAAACACCGGGGAGCTGTTTTTT
CATRAGQGNTGELFF
>.|.|TRBJ2-5|TRBV2
TGTGCCAGCAGTGGGGACTTGGCAAGAGAGGGCCAGTACTTC
CASSGDLAREGQYF
>.|TRBD1|TRBJ2-1|TRBV27
TGTGCCAGCAGTTGGACAGGGGGCAATGAGCAGTTCTTC
CASSWTGGNEQFF
>.|.|TRBJ2-1|TRBV5-1
TGCGCCAGCAGCTTCGGGGCCGGGGGGCCCGGATACAATGAGCAGTTCTTC
CASSFGAGGPGYNEQFF
>.|.|TRBJ2-5|TRBV28
TGTGCCAGCAGTTTCGCTAGGGGCCAAGAGACCCAGTACTTC
CASSFARGQETQYF
>.|.|TRBJ1-2|TRBV6-5
TGTGCCAGCAGTTACTCCGGCAGGGGCGGCGACGGCTACACCTTC
CASSYSGRGGDGYTF
>.|.|TRBJ1-1|TRBV20-1
TGCAGTGCTAGTCCCCAGCAGGGGTGGACTGAAGCTTTCTTT
CSASPQQGWTEAFF
>.|TRBD2|TRBJ2-3|TRBV6-4
TGTGCCAGCAGTGAACAAGCGGGGGACACAGATACGCAGTATTTT
CASSEQAGDTDTQYF
>.|TRBD1|TRBJ2-2|TRBV7-3
TGTGCCAGCAGCTTAACTGGCGGACAGGGAAGAATTCGGAGCACCGGGGAGCTGTTTTTT
CASSLTGGQGRIRSTGELFF
>.|TRBD1|TRBJ2-3|TRBV19
TGTGCCAGTAGTATAGCTGGGACAGGTAACACAGATACGCAGTATTTT
CASSIAGTGNTDTQYF
>.|.|TRBJ2-1|TRBV19
TGTGCCAGTAGTATAGGTCGGTATAGCGGACTGGGGAATGAGCAGTTCTTC
CASSIGRYSGLGNEQFF
>.|.|TRBJ2-3|TRBV4-2
TGTGCCAGCAGCCCGGGTAGGGGGAGCACAGATACGCAGTATTTT
CASSPGRGSTDTQYF
>.|TRBD2|TRBJ2-1|TRBV5-1
TGCGCCAGCAGTTCGACTAGCGGGGGCCGAGAGCAGTTCTTC
CASSSTSGGREQFF
>.|.|TRBJ2-1|TRBV15
TGTGCCACCAGCACTATGTACAATGAGCAGTTCTTC
CATSTMYNEQFF
>.|TRBD2|TRBJ2-7|TRBV7-9
TGTGCCAGCAGTCGGACTAGCGGGGCTTCCTACGAGCAGTACTTC
CASSRTSGASYEQYF
>.|.|TRBJ2-5|TRBV7-3
TGTGCCAGCAGCTTAGGTGGCGGGGGCGGACAAGAGACCCAGTACTTC
CASSLGGGGGQETQYF
>few|TRBD1|TRBJ1-1|TRBV6-5
TGTGCCAGCAGTTTTTTTGCAGGGGGGACACTTGAAGCTTTCTTT
CASSFFAGGTLEAFF
>.|TRBD2|TRBJ2-3|TRBV11-3
TGTGCCAGCAGCTGGGAAATTGGGCTAGCGGGTCCAGATACGCAGTATTTT
CASSWEIGLAGPDTQYF
>.|.|TRBJ1-2|TRBV7-8
TGTGCCAGCAGCTTAGAGGCAGGGGTAAACTATGGCTACACCTTC
CASSLEAGVNYGYTF
>few|.|TRBJ1-6|TRBV9
TGTGCCAGCAGCGTAGGAGCCTATAATTCACCCCTCCACTTT
CASSVGAYNSPLHF
>.|TRBD2|TRBJ2-5|TRBV13
TGTGCCAGCAGCTTAGGGGTCCCAGATACTAGCGGGGGACTAGACTTC
CASSLGVPDTSGGLDF
>.|.|TRBJ2-7|TRBV15
TGTGCCACCAGCAGCCTTTCCTATCCGGGGACTTCGTCCTACGAGCAGTACTTC
CATSSLSYPGTSSYEQYF
>.|TRBD1|TRBJ2-2|TRBV19
TGTGCCAGTGGAGGACAGGGCATAGCCGGGGAGCTGTTTTTT
CASGGQGIAGELFF
>.|.|TRBJ1-1|TRBV28
TGTGCCAGCAGTTTAGCCCAGACAGAAGCTTTCTTT
CASSLAQTEAFF
>.|TRBD2|TRBJ2-2|TRBV19
TGTGCCAGTAGTTCCTCGGGACTAGACCCAAATGGACACACCGGGGAGCTGTTTTTT
CASSSSGLDPNGHTGELFF
>.|.|TRBJ1-2|TRBV6-5
TGTGCCAGCAGACGCGACAGGACGGGACGGGGCTACACCTTC
CASRRDRTGRGYTF
>.|TRBD1|TRBJ2-2|TRBV5-8
TGTGCCAGCAGCTCCGGGACAGGGAACACCGGGGAGCTGTTTTTT
CASSSGTGNTGELFF
>.|TRBD2|TRBJ2-7|TRBV9
TGTGCCAGCAGCCCGGGGGGGGACGCCTACGAGCAGTACTTC
CASSPGGDAYEQYF
>.|TRBD1|TRBJ2-5|TRBV5-1
TGCGCCAGCAGCGTAACAGGGGTATCCCGACAAGAGACCCAGTACTTC
CASSVTGVSRQETQYF
>few|.|TRBJ2-1|TRBV6-5
TGTGCCAGCAGACCTCTAGTCTCCTCCTACAATGAGCAGTTCTTC
CASRPLVSSYNEQFF
>.|.|TRBJ2-2|TRBV4-1
TGCGCCAGCAGCCAAGACGCGGCGGGGGCGGTGGTAGCGACCACCGGGGAGCTGTTTTTT
CASSQDAAGAVVATTGELFF
>once|TRBD1|TRBJ1-5|TRBV6-2/TRBV6-3
TGTGCCAGCAGTTATTCTGACAGGGCCTACTATCAGCCCCAGCATTTT
CASSYSDRAYYQPQHF
>.|TRBD2|TRBJ2-3|TRBV24-1
TGTGCCACCAGTGACACCCCAACCGGACTAGCGGGCGATACGCAGTATTTT
CATSDTPTGLAGDTQYF